Below, 26 T cell receptor beta chains from the same sample are listed, as sequenced in a study of T cell repertoires in cytomegalovirus infection. TCRdb used MiXCR to reprocess the reads, holding one entry per CDR3 protein. The sample holds fewer than 1,000,000 distinct CDR3 sequences, around 32% seen once. No antigens are known for them. The material sequenced was cultured CD8+ T cells from PBMCs, taken from culture after CMV antigen stimulation. The receptors derive from a human donor in good health (CMV status not recorded). Some clones in this sample may be carry-over from other donors' samples.

This clonotype was picked up many times. CDR3 amino acids: CASSLIGYRGTGRGSTDTQYF. The CDR3 coding sequence is TGTGCCAGCAGCTTAATAGGTTATCGGGGGACGGGCCGAGGGAGCACAGATACGCAGTATTTT. V is TRBV7-2 and J is TRBJ2-3, with a tentative D call TRBD2 (6 bases). V lost 2 bases and J 0 bases, leaving 27 bases between the germline ends. The CDR3 is 21 amino acids. Germline lookup yields CDR1 SGHTA and CDR2 FQGNSA. The full variable domain, its missing parts supplied by reference TRBV7-2 and TRBJ2-3, is GAGVSQSPSNKVTEKGKDVELRCDPISGHTALYWYRQSLGQGLEFLIYFQGNSAPDKSGLPSDRFSAERTGGSVSTLTIQRTQQEDSAVYLCASSLIGYRGTGRGSTDTQYFGPGTRLTVL.

The rearrangement joins TRBV2 to TRBJ1-2; D not certain. The CDR3 runs to 16 residues. V lost 5 bases and J 5 bases, leaving 21 bases between the germline ends. Germline V lookup: CDR1 SNHLY, CDR2 FYNNEI. CDR3 loop: CASSSLDLLFGYGYTF. The DNA for the CDR3 is TGTGCCAGCAGTTCCCTCGACCTCCTATTTGGTTATGGCTACACCTTC.

This clonotype turned up a few times. CDR3 protein: CASSIGQGANIQYF. CDR3 nucleotides: TGTGCCAGCAGCATAGGACAGGGCGCAAACATTCAGTACTTC. The chain combines TRBV5-4 with TRBJ2-4, with 8 bases fitting TRBD1. This CDR3 spans 14 amino acids. Germline V gene data show CDR1 as SGHNT and CDR2 as YYREEE (reference sequence). Trimming at V came to 4 bases and at J to 6 bases, leaving 6 bases not matched to a gene.

This clonotype was seen at least ten times. The J gene is TRBJ2-5, the V gene TRBV7-2; a weak D match, TRBD1 (6 bases). Germline V gene sequence: CDR1 SGHTA, CDR2 FQGNSA. The V and J ends lost 6 bases and 1 base respectively, with 12 bases between them. This CDR3 contains 14 residues. The DNA for the CDR3 is TGTGCCAGCAGGCTTCGACAGGCCCAAGAGACCCAGTACTTC. Translated, it gives CASRLRQAQETQYF.

The chain carries TRBV9 and TRBJ2-5; 9 bases are a match to TRBD1. The germline V gene encodes CDR1 SGDLS and CDR2 YYNGEE. CDR3 length equals 16 residues. J lost 4 bases, V lost 3 bases, and 10 bases had no gene match. CDR3 region: CASSAPGTGSRETQYF. The CDR3 coding sequence is TGTGCCAGCAGCGCCCCCGGGACAGGGAGTCGAGAGACCCAGTACTTC.

This clonotype was found a few times. The V gene is TRBV27, the J gene TRBJ2-7, with 10 bases identical to TRBD1. Trimming cost V 4 bases and J 5 bases; bases outside gene matches: 8. This CDR3 is built from 15 residues. Germline CDR1 reads MNHEY; CDR2 reads SMNVEV (reference sequence). This CDR3 reads CASSSPGDRGHEQYF. Here the CDR3 DNA reads TGTGCCAGCAGTTCGCCGGGGGACAGGGGACACGAGCAGTACTTC.

The V and J genes are TRBV12-5 and TRBJ2-1; D ambiguous. This CDR3 spans 12 amino acids. Trimming pared 2 bases from V and 12 bases from J, leaving 11 bases between. Germline CDR1 LGHNT, CDR2 FRNRAP. The CDR3 DNA reads as TGTGCTAGTGGTTTGTTGACACCTAGGCAGTTCTTC. It codes for CASGLLTPRQFF.

This clonotype was seen many times. V and J are TRBV7-9 and TRBJ2-1; 12 bases line up with TRBD2. Unmatched junction bases numbered 3, after V lost 2 bases and J lost 7 bases. This CDR3 comprises 15 residues. CDR1 is SEHNR and CDR2 is FQNEAQ in the germline V gene (reference sequence). For the CDR3, the DNA is TGTGCCAGCAGCTTAACCCTAGCGGGGGGGAATGAGCAGTTCTTC. It specifies CASSLTLAGGNEQFF. Full variable domain (remainder filled in from reference TRBV7-9 and TRBJ2-1): DTGVSQNPRHKITKRGQNVTFRCDPISEHNRLYWYRQTLGQGPEFLTYFQNEAQLEKSRLLSDRFSAERPKGSFSTLEIQRTEQGDSAMYLCASSLTLAGGNEQFFGPGTRLTVL.

This clonotype was detected a few times. The chain uses TRBV6-1 and TRBJ2-7; D is ambiguous. The CDR3 sequence is 13 residues long. Trimming shortened V by 1 base and J by 3 bases, and 7 bases separated the two germline ends. From germline, CDR1 is MNHNS and CDR2 SASEGT. This CDR3 reads CASSEDTVYEQYV. The CDR3 bases are TGTGCCAGCAGTGAAGATACAGTCTACGAGCAGTACGTC.

The chain couples TRBV10-3 to TRBJ2-7, with 8 bases aligning to TRBD1. Germline CDR1 ENHRY, CDR2 SYGVKD. V was pared by 6 bases and J by 0 bases, with 7 bases of the junction left unmatched. The length of the CDR3 is 15 residues. Written as DNA, the CDR3 is TGTGCCATCAGAACCGGGACAGGCGGCTCCTACGAGCAGTACTTC. It translates to CAIRTGTGGSYEQYF.

This clonotype has just a few counts. The chain has TRBV6-6 and TRBJ2-1; D call uncertain. Trimming removed 3 bases at V and 4 bases at J, with 7 bases between. This CDR3 has 13 amino acids. Germline V lookup: CDR1 MNHNY, CDR2 SVGAGI (reference sequence). The CDR3 loop reads CASSYTEYNEQFF. CDR3 in DNA: TGTGCCAGCAGTTATACAGAATACAATGAGCAGTTCTTC.

This clonotype was picked up a small number of times. This rearrangement joins TRBV6-1 to TRBJ1-2; D is unclear. In germline, CDR1 is MNHNS, CDR2 SASEGT. Trimming left V 5 bases short and J 5 bases short, with 18 bases between. This CDR3 comprises 15 residues. This chain's CDR3 is CASSSPTIPYYGYTF. Here the CDR3 DNA reads TGTGCCAGCAGTTCACCTACAATCCCTTATTATGGCTACACCTTC.

There are a few counts of this clonotype. The chain is built from TRBV4-1 and TRBJ2-1, with 7 nucleotides matching TRBD1. V lost 3 bases and J lost 5; bases outside the gene matches: 4. In germline, CDR1 is MGHRA, CDR2 YSYEKL. This CDR3 is 14 amino acids long. DNA for the CDR3: TGCGCCAGCAGCCATGGCAGGGGGAACAATGAGCAGTTCTTC. This encodes CASSHGRGNNEQFF.

For this clonotype: This may arise from a read error, as a much more abundant clone is one base away. The rearrangement uses TRBV7-3 and TRBJ2-3; the D gene is possibly TRBD2 (6 bases). The germline gives CDR1 SGHTA, CDR2 FQGTGA. The ends were cut back, 1 base at V and 5 bases at J, with 22 bases in the middle. This CDR3 spans 18 amino acids. The CDR3 reads CASSLIVAGLARGDTQYF. The CDR3 DNA reads as TGTGCCAGCAGCTTAATCGTAGCAGGGCTAGCGAGGGGAGATACGCAGTATTTT.

Points on this clonotype: A read error may account for a junction end that differs from germline. The rearrangement uses TRBV7-9 and TRBJ2-5; the D is unclear. Germline lookup yields CDR1 SEHNR and CDR2 FQNEAQ (reference sequence). This CDR3 contains 11 residues. The CDR3 nucleotides are TGTGCCAACAGCCCGTCCGTGCCCCAGTACTTC. Protein sequence: CANSPSVPQYF.

This clonotype was counted at least ten times. V gene TRBV6-6 combines with J gene TRBJ2-3; 8 nucleotides agree with TRBD2. The trim removed 1 base at V and 6 bases at J, leaving 6 bases unmatched. CDR3 length equals 15 residues. Germline V gives CDR1 MNHNY, CDR2 SVGAGI (reference sequence). In DNA, the CDR3 is TGTGCCAGCAGTTACTACGGGGGGGCAGGGGATACGCAGTATTTT. Its protein product is CASSYYGGAGDTQYF.

This rearrangement joins TRBV13 to TRBJ1-1; D may be TRBD1 (6 bases). In germline, CDR1 is PRHDT, CDR2 FYEKMQ (reference sequence). This CDR3 contains 14 residues. Trimming took 5 bases from V and 5 from J, leaving 15 bases between them. The DNA of the CDR3 is TGTGCCAGCAGCACCACAGGGTTAAGAACTGAAGCTTTCTTT. This sequence encodes CASSTTGLRTEAFF.

This chain uses TRBV10-3 with TRBJ2-2; no clear D. The germline V gene has CDR1 ENHRY and CDR2 SYGVKD. The CDR3 spans 11 residues. Trimming took off 2 bases at V and 10 bases at J, with 5 bases between the two ends. The CDR3: CAISESVELFF. CDR3 in DNA: TGTGCCATCAGTGAGAGCGTGGAGCTGTTTTTT.

There are a few counts of this clonotype. This chain connects TRBV6-5 to TRBJ1-3; no definite D call. CDR3 size: 15 residues. The germline V gene encodes CDR1 MNHEY and CDR2 SVGAGI. V shed 6 bases and J shed 5 bases, with 17 bases lying between them. As DNA, the CDR3 is TGTGCCAGCAGCTCCAGGAGGGAGGAGAGAAACACCATATATTTT. Residues: CASSSRREERNTIYF.

This clonotype was seen only a few times. This chain connects TRBV6-5 to TRBJ2-1, with a tentative D call TRBD2 (6 bases). Germline V gives CDR1 MNHEY, CDR2 SVGAGI. This CDR3 has 16 residues. Deletions cut 2 bases from V and 7 bases from J, with 18 bases between. CDR3 in amino acids: CASSYGTGEMLNEQFF. CDR3 DNA: TGTGCCAGCAGTTACGGAACGGGGGAGATGTTGAATGAGCAGTTCTTC.

The sample holds many counts of this clonotype. The chain carries TRBV11-1 and TRBJ2-1, with 8 nucleotides matching TRBD2. The trim removed 5 bases at V and 8 bases at J, leaving 8 bases unmatched. Germline CDR1 and CDR2: SGHAT and FQDESV (reference sequence). The CDR3 length is 14 residues. The CDR3 reads CASSTGGALDEQFF. The DNA of the CDR3 is TGTGCCAGCAGCACCGGGGGGGCACTGGATGAGCAGTTCTTC.

A word on this clonotype: A read error may be the cause here, since a much bigger clone is one base away. The rearrangement uses TRBV28 and TRBJ1-1, with TRBD1 as a possible D gene (6 bases). The V gene's germline CDR1 is MDHEN and CDR2 SYDVKM. Trimming left V 3 bases short and J 0 bases short, with 17 bases between. The CDR3 covers 17 residues. The CDR3 region has the DNA TGTGCCAGCAGTTTTAGGGAAGTGGGACACCTGAACACTGAAGCTTTCTTT. Translating it yields CASSFREVGHLNTEAFF.

V and J are TRBV4-1 and TRBJ2-3; possibly TRBD2 for D (5 bases). The CDR3 totals 17 residues. CDR1 is MGHRA, CDR2 YSYEKL, per germline. V lost 5 bases to trimming and J lost 2 bases, with 20 bases between them. The CDR3 region has the DNA TGCGCCAGCAGCTCCCACCGGAGGACCCCCCTCACAGATACGCAGTATTTT. Its protein product is CASSSHRRTPLTDTQYF.

V gene TRBV27 combines with J gene TRBJ1-5, with D maybe TRBD1 (5 bases). The V end was cut by 3 bases, the J end by 6 bases, with 12 bases between. In germline, CDR1 is MNHEY, CDR2 SMNVEV (reference sequence). This CDR3 spans 14 amino acids. CDR3 residues: CASSLTDFIQPQHF. The DNA of the CDR3 is TGTGCCAGCAGTTTGACAGATTTTATTCAGCCCCAGCATTTT.

Turning to this clonotype: Mismatch with germline at one junction end may stem from a read error. This chain connects TRBV11-2 to TRBJ2-6, with D tentatively TRBD1 (6 bases). The CDR3 length is 19 residues. In germline, CDR1 is SGHAT, CDR2 FQNNGV. The DNA for the CDR3 is TGTGCCAGCAGCGGCCGCCGGACAGATCAAAGCTCTGGGGCCAACATCCTGACTTTC. Protein product: CASSGRRTDQSSGANILTF.

In its sample, this clonotype was seen many times. The rearrangement links TRBV28 to TRBJ2-7; D gene uncertain. The CDR3 is made up of 13 amino acids. From germline, CDR1 is MDHEN and CDR2 SYDVKM. With 6 bases removed from V and 1 base from J, the gap between germline ends came to 10 bases. CDR3 sequence: CASRSTHSYEQYV. In DNA, the CDR3 is TGTGCCAGCAGATCCACCCATTCCTACGAGCAGTACGTC.